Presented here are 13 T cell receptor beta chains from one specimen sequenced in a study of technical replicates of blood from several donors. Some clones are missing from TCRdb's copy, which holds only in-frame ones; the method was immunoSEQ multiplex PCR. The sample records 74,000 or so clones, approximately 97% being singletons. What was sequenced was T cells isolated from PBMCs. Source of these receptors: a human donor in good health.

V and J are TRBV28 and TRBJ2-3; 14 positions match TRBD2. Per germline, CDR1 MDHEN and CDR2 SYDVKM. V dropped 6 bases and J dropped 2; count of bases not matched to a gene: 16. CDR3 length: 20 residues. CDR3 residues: CASRPLPGLAGVGPTDTQYF. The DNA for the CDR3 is TGTGCCAGCAGACCCCTCCCGGGACTAGCGGGAGTGGGGCCCACAGATACGCAGTATTTT.

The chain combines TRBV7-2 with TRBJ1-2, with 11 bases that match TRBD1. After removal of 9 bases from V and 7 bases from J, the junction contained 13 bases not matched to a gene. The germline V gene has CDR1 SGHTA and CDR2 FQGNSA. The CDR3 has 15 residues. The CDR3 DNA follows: TGTGCCAGTCCACCGCAAGGACAGGGGGCGCCTGGCTACACCTTC. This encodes CASPPQGQGAPGYTF.

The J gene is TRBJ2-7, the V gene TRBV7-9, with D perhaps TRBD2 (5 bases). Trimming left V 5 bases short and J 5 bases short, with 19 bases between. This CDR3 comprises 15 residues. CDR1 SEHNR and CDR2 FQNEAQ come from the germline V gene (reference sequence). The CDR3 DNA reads TGTGCCAGCAGCCTCCAACGCCTGGACTTTAACGAGCAGTACTTC. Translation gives CASSLQRLDFNEQYF.

CDR3 amino acids: CAWSVLGTGMYHYGYTF. In nucleotides, the CDR3 is TGTGCCTGGAGTGTACTAGGGACAGGGATGTACCACTATGGCTACACCTTC. The chain recombines TRBV30 with TRBJ1-2, with TRBD1 identical over 9 bases. This CDR3 region has 17 residues. The V segment lost 0 bases and the J segment 3 bases; nucleotides outside the gene matches: 11. Germline CDR1 and CDR2: GTSNPN and SVGIG (reference sequence). Drawing the rest from reference TRBV30 and TRBJ1-2, the complete variable domain is SQTIHQWPATLVQPVGSPLSLECTVEGTSNPNLYWYRQAAGRGLQLLFYSVGIGQISSEVPQNLSASRPQDRQFILSSKKLLLSDSGFYLCAWSVLGTGMYHYGYTFGSGTRLTVV.

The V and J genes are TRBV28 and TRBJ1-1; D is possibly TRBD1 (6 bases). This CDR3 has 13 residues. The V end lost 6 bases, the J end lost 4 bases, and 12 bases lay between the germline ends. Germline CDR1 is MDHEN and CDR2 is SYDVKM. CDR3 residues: CASRKQGSTEAFF. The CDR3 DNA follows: TGTGCCAGCAGAAAACAGGGATCCACTGAAGCTTTCTTT.

As DNA, the CDR3 is TGTGCCAGCAGCTTAGTACCAGGGCCAGATACGCAGTATTTT. Translation: CASSLVPGPDTQYF. The chain combines TRBV7-9 with TRBJ2-3; tentative D call: TRBD1 (5 bases). V lost 1 base to trimming and J lost 4 bases, with 9 bases between them. CDR3 length: 14 residues. The germline V gene encodes CDR1 SEHNR and CDR2 FQNEAQ (reference sequence).

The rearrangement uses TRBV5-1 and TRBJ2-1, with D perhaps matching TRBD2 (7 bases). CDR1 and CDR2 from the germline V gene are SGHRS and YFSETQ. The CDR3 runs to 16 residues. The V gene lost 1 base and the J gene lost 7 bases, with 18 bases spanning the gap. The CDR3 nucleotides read TGCGCCAGCAGCTTGCGCGGGGGCGATATCGTGAATGAGCAGTTCTTC. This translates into CASSLRGGDIVNEQFF.

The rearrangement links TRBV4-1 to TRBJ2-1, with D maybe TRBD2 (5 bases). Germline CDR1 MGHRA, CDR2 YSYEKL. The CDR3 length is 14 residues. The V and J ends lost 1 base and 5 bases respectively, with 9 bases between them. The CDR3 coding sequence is TGCGCCAGCAGCCAAGGGACTCGCGACAATGAGCAGTTCTTC. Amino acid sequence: CASSQGTRDNEQFF.

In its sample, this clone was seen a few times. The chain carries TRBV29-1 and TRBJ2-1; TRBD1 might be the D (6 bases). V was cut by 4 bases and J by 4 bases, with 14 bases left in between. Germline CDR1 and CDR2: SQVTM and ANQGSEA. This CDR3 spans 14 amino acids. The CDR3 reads CSVVGRGSYNEQFF. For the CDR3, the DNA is TGCAGCGTTGTGGGCAGGGGAAGTTACAATGAGCAGTTCTTC.

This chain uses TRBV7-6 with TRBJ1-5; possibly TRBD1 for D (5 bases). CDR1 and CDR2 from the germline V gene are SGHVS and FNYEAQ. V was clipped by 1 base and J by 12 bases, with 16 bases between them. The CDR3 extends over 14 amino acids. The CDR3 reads CASSLESDSPLQHF. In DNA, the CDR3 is TGTGCCAGCAGCTTAGAATCCGACAGCCCGCTCCAGCATTTT.

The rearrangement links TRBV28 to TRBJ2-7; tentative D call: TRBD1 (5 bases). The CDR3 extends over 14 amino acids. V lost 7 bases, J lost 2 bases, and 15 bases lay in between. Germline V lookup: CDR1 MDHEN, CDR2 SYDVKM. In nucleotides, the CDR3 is TGTGCCAGCACTCAATCCAGGGATCCCTACGAGCAGTACTTC. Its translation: CASTQSRDPYEQYF. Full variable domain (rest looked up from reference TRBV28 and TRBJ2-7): DVKVTQSSRYLVKRTGEKVFLECVQDMDHENMFWYRQDPGLGLRLIYFSYDVKMKEKGDIPEGYSVSREKKERFSLILESASTNQTSMYLCASTQSRDPYEQYFGPGTRLTVT.

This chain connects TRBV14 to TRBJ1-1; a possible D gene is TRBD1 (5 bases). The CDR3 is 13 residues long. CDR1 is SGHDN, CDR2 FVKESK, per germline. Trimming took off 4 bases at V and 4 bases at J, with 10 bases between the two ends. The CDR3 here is CASSRRGLTEAFF. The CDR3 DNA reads TGTGCCAGCAGCCGGCGGGGCCTCACTGAAGCTTTCTTT. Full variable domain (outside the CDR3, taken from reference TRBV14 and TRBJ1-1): EAGVTQFPSHSVIEKGQTVTLRCDPISGHDNLYWYRRVMGKEIKFLLHFVKESKQDESGMPNNRFLAERTGGTYSTLKVQPAELEDSGVYFCASSRRGLTEAFFGQGTRLTVV.

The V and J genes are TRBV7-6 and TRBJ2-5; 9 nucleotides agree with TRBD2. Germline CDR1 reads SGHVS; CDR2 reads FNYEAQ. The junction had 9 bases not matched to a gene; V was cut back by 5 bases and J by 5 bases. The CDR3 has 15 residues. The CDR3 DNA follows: TGTGCCAGCAGCCAACGACTAGCGGTAACGGAGACCCAGTACTTC. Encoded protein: CASSQRLAVTETQYF.